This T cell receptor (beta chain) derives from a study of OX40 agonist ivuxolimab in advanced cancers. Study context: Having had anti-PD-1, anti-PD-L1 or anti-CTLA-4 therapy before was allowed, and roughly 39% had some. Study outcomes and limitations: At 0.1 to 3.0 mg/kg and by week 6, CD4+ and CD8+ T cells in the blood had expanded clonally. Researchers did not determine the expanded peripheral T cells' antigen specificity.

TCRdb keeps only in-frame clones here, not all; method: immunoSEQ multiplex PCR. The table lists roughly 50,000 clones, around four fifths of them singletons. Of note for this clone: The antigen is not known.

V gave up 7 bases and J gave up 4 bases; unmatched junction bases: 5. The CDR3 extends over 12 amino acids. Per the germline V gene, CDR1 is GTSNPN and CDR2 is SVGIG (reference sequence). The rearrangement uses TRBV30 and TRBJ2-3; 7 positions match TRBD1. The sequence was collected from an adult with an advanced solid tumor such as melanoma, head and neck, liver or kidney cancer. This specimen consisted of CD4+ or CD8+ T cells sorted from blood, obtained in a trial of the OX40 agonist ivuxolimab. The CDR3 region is CASTQGPDTQYF. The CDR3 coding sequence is TGTGCCTCGACACAGGGGCCAGATACGCAGTATTTT.